This entry describes one T cell receptor beta chain. Its antigen is undetermined. Trimming removed 6 bases from V and 3 bases from J, with 12 bases in between. From germline, CDR1 is MNHNS and CDR2 SASEGT. The CDR3 extends over 13 amino acids. This sample was included in a study of cytomegalovirus exposure and HLA in healthy donors. Looking at the study overall: Among 398 genotyped donors, approximately 80% fell in the Caucasian-associated ancestry cluster.

General study findings and limits: DRB1 had the most TCR associations and HLA-C the fewest, a later analysis found, with rates varying by HLA locus. Presence/absence analyses assumed roughly uniform sequencing depth across donors, which may not hold. It emerged from a later analysis that several of the most significant clusters appeared to be linked to common viral pathogens.

Primers for the PCR totalled 60 Vbeta and 13 Jbeta. The assay was immunoSEQ multiplex PCR, and TCRdb's table has in-frame clones only and misses some. Of a few hundred thousand clones detected, 80% to 90% appear once; the ten largest clones hold 2.9%. The sample was PBMCs. This receptor was identified in a man in his thirties or forties in good health and CMV-seronegative. The rearrangement joins TRBV6-1 to TRBJ2-7, with D possibly TRBD1 on 5 matching bases. The CDR3 sequence is CASSRVQSYEQYF. DNA of the CDR3: TGTGCCAGCAGCAGGGTGCAGAGCTACGAGCAGTACTTC.